Listed below are T cell receptor beta chains from one sample, sequenced in a study of blood T cell repertoires in COVID-19. Here immunoSEQ multiplex PCR was the method, and the copy in TCRdb shows in-frame clones only, minus some. Of 150,000 to 200,000 clones listed, approximately 80% are singletons. The source material was PBMCs or T cells enriched from blood (not recorded which). Every receptor here comes from a man between 40 and 49 years old who had recovered from COVID-19. Both conserved end residues are trimmed from each CDR3.

j_call v_call cdr3_aa
TRBJ1-1 TRBV3-1/TRBV3-2 ASSQDRVGKAF
TRBJ1-2 TRBV7-7 ASNKTGRNEDNGYT
TRBJ2-3 TRBV5-1 ASSLPLAALTDTQY
TRBJ2-1 TRBV11-3 ASSLGASYYNEQF
TRBJ1-6 TRBV19 ASSIPGPDSPLH
TRBJ2-2 TRBV10-3 AISGSGGVTGELF
TRBJ1-3 TRBV6-5 ASSYGRKNTIY
TRBJ1-1 TRBV2 ASSRTGQNTEAF
TRBJ1-5 TRBV7-9 ASSFGTDYSNQPQH
TRBJ2-3 TRBV7-9 ASSLVRVRADTQY
TRBJ2-3 TRBV7-3 ASSPGLGGDTQY
TRBJ1-3 TRBV3-1/TRBV3-2 ASSRQTGSGNTIY